Described below is a single T cell receptor (beta chain) sequence and its context. The antigen is unknown. This record belongs to a study of PD-1 blockade in classical Hodgkin lymphoma. The method was immunoSEQ multiplex PCR; TCRdb's version includes in-frame clones alone and lacks a portion of them. The table has approximately 30,000 clones, around four fifths seen once. Study findings and constraints: Newly diagnosed and completely responding patients shared comparable baseline diversity.

Time point in this sample: cycle 4 day 1 (C4D1), after more than five weeks of nivolumab. Each and every patient relapsed after autologous stem cell transplantation, and patients got differing brentuximab vedotin exposure. The sequencing used peripheral blood mononuclear cells (PBMCs), collected before the fourth cycle of nivolumab. This clonotype originated in a human donor with classical Hodgkin lymphoma.

DNA for the CDR3: TGTGCCAGCAGTGTGAGGACTAGCGGGAGTCCCTTGAATGAGCAGTTCTTC. As protein: CASSVRTSGSPLNEQFF. The rearrangement links TRBV6-4 to TRBJ2-1; TRBD2 matches at 13 bases. The germline V gene has CDR1 MRHNA and CDR2 SNTAGT. The trim removed 4 bases at V and 7 bases at J, leaving 10 bases unmatched. There are 17 residues in the CDR3.